The subject of this entry is one T cell receptor (beta chain). Its antigen remains unknown. The libraries were made with immunoSEQ version 4 in survey mode. Each sample used up to 1 ug genomic DNA diluted to around 10 ng/uL. Using immunoSEQ multiplex PCR, the repertoire was profiled, and TCRdb retains in-frame clones only, with some absent. The sample consists of under 20,000 clones, about 62% of them appearing once. The CDR3 loop spans 18 amino acids. With 1 base removed from V and 1 base from J, the gap between germline ends came to 14 bases. CDR1 MGHRA and CDR2 YSYEKL come from the germline V gene. The source of the sample is a study of persistence of HIV-infected CD4 T cells. Findings and limits, study-wide: TCRbeta richness was lower in CMV- and Gag-responding cells than in anti-CD3/anti-CD28-responding cells.

An overlapping HIV-1 Gag peptide pool stimulated these cells at 1 ug/peptide/mL. Sorting selected CD4+ T cells upregulating both CD40 ligand and CD69. Before stimulation, PBMCs underwent CD8+ T cell depletion. The receptor was derived from an adult woman with HIV who was CMV-seropositive. V gene TRBV4-1 combines with J gene TRBJ1-6, with a possible D match to TRBD1 (5 bases). The sequencing here drew on CD4+ T cells sorted from PBMCs after approximately 19-hour stimulation, taken from a patient who received antiretroviral therapy. The CDR3 coding sequence is TGCGCCAGCAGCCAAGTGGTGTCAGGGCGATCCTATAATTCACCCCTCCACTTT. Translation gives CASSQVVSGRSYNSPLHF.